Sequencing of this T cell receptor (beta chain) was carried out in a study of blood T cell repertoires in COVID-19. Across the whole study: Acute and convalescent COVID-19 samples came from the United States, Italy and Spain.

Profiling relied on immunoSEQ multiplex PCR, and the TCRdb table lists in-frame clones only, not all of them. This sample has 80,000 to 95,000 clones, with roughly 85% found just once. In germline, CDR1 is SNHLY, CDR2 FYNNEI. Trimming pared 7 bases from V and 2 bases from J, leaving 11 bases between. CDR3 size: 13 residues. The TCR originated in a man older than 75 with acute or convalescent COVID-19. V is TRBV2 and J is TRBJ2-5; unclear D gene. The sample consisted of peripheral blood. The CDR3: CASNLLRQETQYF. The CDR3 nucleotides are TGTGCCAGCAACCTGCTCAGGCAAGAGACCCAGTACTTC.